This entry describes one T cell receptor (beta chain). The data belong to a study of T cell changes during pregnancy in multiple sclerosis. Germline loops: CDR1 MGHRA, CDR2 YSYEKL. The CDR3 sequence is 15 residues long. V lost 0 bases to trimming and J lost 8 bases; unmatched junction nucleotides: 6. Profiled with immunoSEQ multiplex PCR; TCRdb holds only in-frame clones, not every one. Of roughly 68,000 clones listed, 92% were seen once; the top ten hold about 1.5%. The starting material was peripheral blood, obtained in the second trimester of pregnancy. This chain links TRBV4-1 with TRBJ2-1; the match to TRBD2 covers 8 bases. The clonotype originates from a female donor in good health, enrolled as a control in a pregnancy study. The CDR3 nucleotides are TGCGCCAGCAGCCAAGAACTAGCGGAGGGCCATGAGCAGTTCTTC. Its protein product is CASSQELAEGHEQFF.